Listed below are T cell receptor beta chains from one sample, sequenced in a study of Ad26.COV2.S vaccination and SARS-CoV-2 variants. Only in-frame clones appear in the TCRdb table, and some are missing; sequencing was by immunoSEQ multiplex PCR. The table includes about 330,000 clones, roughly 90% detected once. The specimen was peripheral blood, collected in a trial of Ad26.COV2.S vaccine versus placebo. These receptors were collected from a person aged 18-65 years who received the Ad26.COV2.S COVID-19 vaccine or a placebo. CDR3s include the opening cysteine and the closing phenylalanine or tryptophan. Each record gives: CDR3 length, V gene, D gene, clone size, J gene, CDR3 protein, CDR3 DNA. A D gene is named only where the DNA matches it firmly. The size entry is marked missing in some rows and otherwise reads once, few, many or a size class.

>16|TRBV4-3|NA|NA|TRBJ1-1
CASSQTFTVANTEAFF
TGCGCCAGCAGCCAAACTTTCACAGTGGCCAACACTGAAGCTTTCTTT
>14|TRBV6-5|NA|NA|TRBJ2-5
CASSYEVAGETQYF
TGTGCCAGCAGTTATGAGGTGGCCGGCGAGACCCAGTACTTC
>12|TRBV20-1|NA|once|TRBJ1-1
CSASVQNTEAFF
TGCAGTGCTAGTGTCCAGAACACTGAAGCTTTCTTT
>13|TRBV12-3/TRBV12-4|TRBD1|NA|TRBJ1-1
CASRDREYTEAFF
TGTGCCAGTAGGGACAGAGAGTACACTGAAGCTTTCTTT
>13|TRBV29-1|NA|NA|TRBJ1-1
CSVTGRLNTEAFF
TGCAGCGTCACGGGGCGGCTGAACACTGAAGCTTTCTTT
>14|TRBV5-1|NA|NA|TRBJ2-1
CASSVRDLDNEQFF
TGCGCCAGCAGCGTCCGGGATTTAGACAATGAGCAGTTCTTC
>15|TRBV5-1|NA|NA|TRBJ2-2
CASSLGRGDTGELFF
TGCGCCAGCAGCTTGGGTAGGGGTGACACCGGGGAGCTGTTTTTT
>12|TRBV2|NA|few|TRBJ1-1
CASPPSHTEAFF
TGTGCCAGCCCCCCTTCTCACACTGAAGCTTTCTTT
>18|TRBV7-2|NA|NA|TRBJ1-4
CASSLGRRVGGTNEKLFF
TGTGCCAGCAGCTTAGGCAGAAGGGTAGGGGGAACTAATGAAAAACTGTTTTTT
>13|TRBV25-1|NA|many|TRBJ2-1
CASSEMLINEQFF
TGTGCCAGCAGTGAAATGCTCATCAATGAGCAGTTCTTC
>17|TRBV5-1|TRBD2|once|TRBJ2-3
CASSLAASGGATDTQYF
TGCGCCAGCAGCTTGGCAGCTAGCGGGGGGGCCACAGATACGCAGTATTTT
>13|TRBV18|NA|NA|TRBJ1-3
CASSPEGLDTIYF
TGTGCCAGCTCACCAGAGGGGTTGGACACCATATATTTT
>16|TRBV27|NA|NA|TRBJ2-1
CASSLGYPSSYNEQFF
TGTGCCAGCAGTTTAGGATATCCCTCCTCCTACAATGAGCAGTTCTTC
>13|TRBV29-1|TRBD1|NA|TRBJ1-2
CSDRQGESNGYTF
TGCAGCGACCGACAGGGTGAGAGCAATGGCTACACCTTC
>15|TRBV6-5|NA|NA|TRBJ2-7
CASSYSTAGIYEQYF
TGTGCCAGCAGTTACTCGACGGCAGGGATATACGAGCAGTACTTC
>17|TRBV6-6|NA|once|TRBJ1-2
CASSPGFGVQGPYGYTF
TGTGCCAGCAGTCCTGGGTTCGGGGTGCAGGGCCCATATGGCTACACCTTC
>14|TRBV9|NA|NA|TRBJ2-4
CASSVGGVGDIQYF
TGTGCCAGCAGCGTAGGAGGGGTCGGGGACATTCAGTACTTC
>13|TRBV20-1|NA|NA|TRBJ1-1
CSASTGIWGEAFF
TGCAGTGCTAGTACAGGGATTTGGGGTGAAGCTTTCTTT
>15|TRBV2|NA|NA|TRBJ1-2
CASSEGAGSLYGYTF
TGTGCCAGCAGTGAAGGGGCAGGTTCCCTCTATGGCTACACCTTC
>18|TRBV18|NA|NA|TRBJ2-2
CASSPGQERGYHTGELFF
TGTGCCAGCTCACCAGGCCAGGAAAGGGGTTACCACACCGGGGAGCTGTTTTTT
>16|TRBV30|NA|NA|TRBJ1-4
CAWRGPTGKGNEKLFF
TGTGCCTGGAGGGGGCCTACAGGGAAGGGTAATGAAAAACTGTTTTTT
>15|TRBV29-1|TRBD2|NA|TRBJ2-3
CSVEGSGRGTDTQYF
TGCAGCGTTGAAGGTAGCGGGAGAGGCACAGATACGCAGTATTTT
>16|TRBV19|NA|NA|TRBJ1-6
CASSTNWGTYNSPLHF
TGTGCCAGTAGTACCAACTGGGGGACCTATAATTCACCCCTCCACTTT
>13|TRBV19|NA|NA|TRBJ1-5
CASRSYSNQPQHF
TGTGCCAGTAGGTCGTATAGCAATCAGCCCCAGCATTTT
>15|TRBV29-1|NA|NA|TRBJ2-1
CSVEGWAESPNEQFF
TGCAGCGTTGAAGGGTGGGCTGAGTCGCCCAATGAGCAGTTCTTC
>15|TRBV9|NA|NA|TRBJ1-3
CASSVELGSGNTIYF
TGTGCCAGCAGCGTAGAACTTGGCTCTGGAAACACCATATATTTT
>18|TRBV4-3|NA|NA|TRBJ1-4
CASSQEGTLESLYEKLFF
TGCGCCAGCAGCCAAGAGGGGACCCTCGAAAGTTTGTATGAAAAACTGTTTTTT
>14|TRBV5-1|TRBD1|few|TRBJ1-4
CASSAGGSGEKLFF
TGCGCCAGCAGCGCAGGGGGAAGCGGTGAAAAACTGTTTTTT
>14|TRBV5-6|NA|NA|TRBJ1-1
CASSSKYRDTEAFF
TGTGCCAGCAGCTCAAAATACAGAGACACTGAAGCTTTCTTT
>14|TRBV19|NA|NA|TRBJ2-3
CASTLLGATDTQYF
TGTGCCAGTACCCTACTGGGCGCTACAGATACGCAGTATTTT
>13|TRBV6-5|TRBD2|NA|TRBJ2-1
CASRLLAASQRFF
TGTGCCAGCAGACTCCTAGCGGCCAGCCAGAGGTTCTTC
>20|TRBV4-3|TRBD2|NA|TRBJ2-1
CASSQGADYEREGSYNEQFF
TGCGCCAGCAGCCAAGGGGCGGATTACGAGCGGGAGGGCTCCTACAATGAGCAGTTCTTC
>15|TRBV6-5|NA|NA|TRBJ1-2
CASGFQGRETDGYTF
TGTGCCAGCGGATTCCAGGGAAGGGAAACTGATGGCTACACCTTC
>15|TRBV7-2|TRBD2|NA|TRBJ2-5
CASSSRGGVVETQYF
TGTGCCAGCAGCTCCCGGGGGGGAGTGGTAGAGACCCAGTACTTC
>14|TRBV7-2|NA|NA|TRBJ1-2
CASSSTVTNYGYTF
TGTGCCAGCAGCTCGACAGTAACTAACTATGGCTACACCTTC
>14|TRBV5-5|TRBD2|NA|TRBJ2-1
CASSRGTSPNEQFF
TGTGCCAGCAGCCGCGGGACTAGCCCCAATGAGCAGTTCTTC
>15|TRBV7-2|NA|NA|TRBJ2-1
CASSPSYRANNEQFF
TGTGCCAGCAGCCCTTCTTACCGGGCTAATAATGAGCAGTTCTTC
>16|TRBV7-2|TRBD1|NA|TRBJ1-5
CASSLGQDRINQPQHF
TGTGCCAGCAGCTTGGGTCAGGACAGGATCAATCAGCCCCAGCATTTT
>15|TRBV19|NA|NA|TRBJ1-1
CASSLSTQGATEAFF
TGTGCCAGTAGTCTTTCGACCCAAGGGGCCACTGAAGCTTTCTTT
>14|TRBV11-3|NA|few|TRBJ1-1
CASSLRNMNTEAFF
TGTGCCAGCAGTTTACGGAACATGAACACTGAAGCTTTCTTT
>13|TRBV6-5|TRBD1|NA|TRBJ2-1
CASSSGQGNEQFF
TGTGCCAGCAGTTCGGGACAGGGGAATGAGCAGTTCTTC
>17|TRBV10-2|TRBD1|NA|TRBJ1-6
CASSEPGTGGSNSPLHF
TGCGCCAGCAGTGAGCCGGGTACAGGGGGGAGTAATTCACCCCTCCACTTT
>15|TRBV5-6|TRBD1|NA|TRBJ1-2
CASSGQGLGGYGYTF
TGTGCCAGCAGTGGACAGGGACTTGGCGGGTATGGCTACACCTTC
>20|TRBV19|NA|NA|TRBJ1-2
CASSIGNLWEQPNVNYGYTF
TGTGCCAGTAGTATTGGTAATCTTTGGGAACAGCCGAACGTTAACTATGGCTACACCTTC
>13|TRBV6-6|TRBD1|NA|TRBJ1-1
CASTHRGNTEAFF
TGTGCCAGCACCCACAGGGGGAACACTGAAGCTTTCTTT
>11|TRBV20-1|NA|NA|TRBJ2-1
CSARDRGEQFF
TGCAGTGCTAGAGATCGGGGTGAGCAGTTCTTC
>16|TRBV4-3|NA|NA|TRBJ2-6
CASSQDSSSGANVLTF
TGCGCCAGCAGCCAAGATAGCAGCTCTGGGGCCAACGTCCTGACTTTC
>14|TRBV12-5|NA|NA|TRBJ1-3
CASGLRQDGNTIYF
TGTGCTAGTGGCCTACGACAGGATGGAAACACCATATATTTT
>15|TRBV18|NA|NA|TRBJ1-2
CASSSGFGAETGYTF
TGTGCCAGCTCATCGGGTTTTGGGGCGGAGACGGGCTACACCTTC
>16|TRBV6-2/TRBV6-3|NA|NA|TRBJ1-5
CASSYSLYRAHQPQHF
TGTGCCAGCAGTTACTCGTTATACCGGGCCCATCAGCCCCAGCATTTT
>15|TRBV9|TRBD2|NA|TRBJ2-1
CASSVSGRSYNEQFF
TGTGCCAGCAGCGTTAGCGGGAGGTCCTACAATGAGCAGTTCTTC
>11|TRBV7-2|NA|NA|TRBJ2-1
CASSRRVEQFF
TGTGCCAGCAGCCGAAGAGTAGAGCAGTTCTTC
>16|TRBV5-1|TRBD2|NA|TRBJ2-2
CASSQSSGGNTGELFF
TGCGCCAGCAGCCAATCTAGCGGGGGGAACACCGGGGAGCTGTTTTTT